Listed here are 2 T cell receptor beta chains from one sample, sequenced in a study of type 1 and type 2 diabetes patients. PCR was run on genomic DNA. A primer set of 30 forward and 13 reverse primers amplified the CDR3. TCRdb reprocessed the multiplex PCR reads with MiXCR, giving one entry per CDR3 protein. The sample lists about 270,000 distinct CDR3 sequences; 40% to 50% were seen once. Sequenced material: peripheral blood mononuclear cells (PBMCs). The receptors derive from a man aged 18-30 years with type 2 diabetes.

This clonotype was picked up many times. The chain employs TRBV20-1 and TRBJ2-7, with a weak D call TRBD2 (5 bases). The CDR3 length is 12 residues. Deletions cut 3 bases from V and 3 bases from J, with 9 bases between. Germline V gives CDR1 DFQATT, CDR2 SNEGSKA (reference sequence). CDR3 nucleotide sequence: TGCAGTGCTAGCGCTAGCAGCTACGAGCAGTACTTC. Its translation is CSASASSYEQYF.

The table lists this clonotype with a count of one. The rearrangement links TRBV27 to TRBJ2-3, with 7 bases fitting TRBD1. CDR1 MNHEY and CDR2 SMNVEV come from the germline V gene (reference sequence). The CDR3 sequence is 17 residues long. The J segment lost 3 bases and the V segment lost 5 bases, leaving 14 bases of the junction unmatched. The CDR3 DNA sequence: TGTGCCAGCAGTCCGCACGCACAGGGGTGGGGAACAGATACGCAGTATTTT. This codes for CASSPHAQGWGTDTQYF.